The clone carrying this T cell receptor (beta chain) was observed a few times. The antigen is not known. This entry belongs to a study of vaccination and CD4 T cells after COVID-19. Documented treatment: approximately 9-day PBMC culture with coronavirus spike peptide pools or control peptides (ViraFEST assay). CD4+ T cells that had been cultured provided DNA sequenced with the Oncomine TCR Beta short-read assay. Via MiXCR, TCRdb re-called the PCR reads, giving one row per CDR3 protein. This sample has roughly 10,000 distinct CDR3 sequences; about 44% occur once, and the top ten carry 36%. CDR3 length: 13 residues. Trimming removed 5 bases at V and 5 bases at J, with 9 bases between. The V gene's germline CDR1 is SGHAT and CDR2 FQDESV (reference sequence).

The sample comprised CD4+ T cells from blood, cultured in vitro. This sequence joins TRBV11-1 and TRBJ2-2; D is unresolved. This receptor was obtained from a human donor who had recovered from COVID-19. The CDR3 DNA is TGTGCCAGCAGCCTCGAAGGGACCGGGGAGCTGTTTTTT. Its protein product is CASSLEGTGELFF.